One sample yielded the 20 T cell receptor beta chains listed below, sequenced in a study of T cell responses to AZD1222 COVID-19 vaccine. Profiling relied on immunoSEQ multiplex PCR, and the TCRdb table lists in-frame clones only, not all of them. The sample yields 150,000 or so clones, around 85% seen once. The sequences come from peripheral blood, collected after recovery from COVID-19. The source is an adult who had recovered from COVID-19.

The CDR3 here is CASSPRSYEQFF. Here the CDR3 DNA reads TGTGCCAGCAGCCCCCGGTCTTATGAGCAGTTCTTC. This chain joins TRBV12-3 or TRBV12-4 and TRBJ2-1; D not certain. V dropped 6 bases and J dropped 8 bases, with 11 bases sitting between them. The CDR3 is 12 residues long.

V gene TRBV7-9 combines with J gene TRBJ2-2; TRBD1 matches at 7 bases. This CDR3 region has 15 residues. Germline V lookup: CDR1 SEHNR, CDR2 FQNEAQ (reference sequence). J was trimmed by 5 bases and V by 1 base; bases with no gene match: 4. CDR3 nucleotides: TGTGCCAGCAGCTTAGGAACCAGGGGGACCGGGGAGCTGTTTTTT. Amino acids: CASSLGTRGTGELFF.

V is TRBV4-1 and J is TRBJ1-2, with D perhaps matching TRBD1 (5 bases). Trimming stripped 1 base from V and 5 bases from J, with 11 bases between. This CDR3 comprises 14 residues. Looked up from germline, CDR1 is MGHRA and CDR2 is YSYEKL. The CDR3 DNA is TGCGCCAGCAGCCAAGTTGGGGACCGGTATGGCTACACCTTC. It codes for CASSQVGDRYGYTF.

This chain joins TRBV5-4 and TRBJ2-7; TRBD1 matches at 7 bases. Germline assignment: CDR1 SGHNT and CDR2 YYREEE (reference sequence). The CDR3 sequence is 13 residues long. With 5 bases clipped from V and 0 bases from J, the junction kept 2 bases outside the gene matches. The DNA of the CDR3 is TGTGCCAGCAGTCCAGGGGGCTCCTACGAGCAGTACTTC. Translation: CASSPGGSYEQYF.

This chain connects TRBV28 to TRBJ2-3; TRBD1 aligns across 7 bases. Germline loops: CDR1 MDHEN, CDR2 SYDVKM. V lost 5 bases to trimming and J lost 5 bases; unmatched junction nucleotides: 7. CDR3 length equals 14 residues. In nucleotides, the CDR3 is TGTGCCAGCAGTACCGACAGGGAACTAGATACGCAGTATTTT. Translation gives CASSTDRELDTQYF.

CDR3 nucleotides: TGTGCCAGCAGCTTCTCGACTAGCGACGACGAGCAGTACTTC. Translated: CASSFSTSDDEQYF. This chain connects TRBV7-2 to TRBJ2-7, with TRBD2 matching over 8 bases. Germline values: CDR1 SGHTA, CDR2 FQGNSA. Trimming at V came to 3 bases and at J to 5 bases, leaving 6 bases not matched to a gene. The CDR3 is 14 amino acids.

V and J are TRBV7-5 and TRBJ1-4; the D segment call TRBD1 is taken from the table without a DNA check. TRBV7-5 corresponds to a pseudogene. The length of the CDR3 is 14 residues. The CDR3 is CVRSFRDRGEKLFF. As DNA, the CDR3 is TGTGTCAGAAGCTTCCGGGACAGGGGTGAAAAACTGTTTTTT.

The chain uses TRBV6-5 and TRBJ1-4; D unclear. The CDR3 has 15 amino acids. Germline lookup yields CDR1 MNHEY and CDR2 SVGAGI. With 0 bases removed from V and 8 bases from J, the gap between germline ends came to 13 bases. As DNA, the CDR3 is TGTGCCAGCAGTTACTCGACGAAAACCGACGAAAAACTGTTTTTT. This encodes CASSYSTKTDEKLFF.

The sample holds a few counts of this clone. V gene TRBV7-2 combines with J gene TRBJ2-1; possible D gene TRBD2, 5 bases. Between the trimmed V and J ends, which lost 1 base and 6 bases, there was a span of 13 bases. CDR1 and CDR2 from the germline V gene are SGHTA and FQGNSA. The CDR3 sequence is 15 residues long. CDR3 coding DNA: TGTGCCAGCAGCTTAGGAGGGCCTAGGACCAATGAGCAGTTCTTC. It is translated as CASSLGGPRTNEQFF.

V is TRBV5-6 and J is TRBJ1-6, with D uncertain. Germline CDR1 reads SGHDT; CDR2 reads YYEEEE. The V gene lost 1 base and the J gene lost 9 bases, with 5 bases spanning the gap. The CDR3 is 12 residues long. The CDR3 region is CASSLKGSPLHF. The CDR3 nucleotides are TGTGCCAGCAGCTTGAAGGGTTCACCCCTCCACTTT.

This clone occurred a few times. The chain combines TRBV2 with TRBJ1-4, with D uncertain. This CDR3 has 13 residues. Trimming took 8 bases from V and 7 from J, leaving 14 bases between them. Germline V gene lookup returns CDR1 SNHLY and CDR2 FYNNEI. CDR3 nucleotides: TGTGCCAGCCTATATGGGGTTCTTGAAAAACTGTTTTTT. It yields the protein CASLYGVLEKLFF.

The gene calls are TRBV11-2 and TRBJ1-2, with 8 bases identical to TRBD1. CDR1 and CDR2 (germline): SGHAT, FQNNGV. V dropped 4 bases and J dropped 8; count of bases not matched to a gene: 12. This CDR3 region has 15 residues. In DNA form, the CDR3 reads TGTGCCAGCAGCTACCTCAGGGGGCATGAGGGAGGCTACACCTTC. Translating gives CASSYLRGHEGGYTF. Full variable domain (remainder filled in from reference TRBV11-2 and TRBJ1-2): EAGVAQSPRYKIIEKRQSVAFWCNPISGHATLYWYQQILGQGPKLLIQFQNNGVVDDSQLPKDRFSAERLKGVDSTLKIQPAKLEDSAVYLCASSYLRGHEGGYTFGSGTRLTVV.

This rearrangement joins TRBV5-5 to TRBJ2-7; TRBD1 agrees at 8 bases. Germline assignment: CDR1 SGHKS and CDR2 YYEKEE (reference sequence). This CDR3 has 17 amino acids. Trimming took 5 bases from V and 1 from J; bases not matched to a gene: 14. The CDR3 protein is CASSMENRGRVSYEQYF. As DNA, the CDR3 is TGTGCCAGCAGTATGGAAAACAGGGGGAGAGTATCCTACGAGCAGTACTTC.

The chain joins TRBV9 to TRBJ1-3; no firm D call. V lost 0 bases, J lost 2 bases, and 9 bases lay in between. The CDR3 is made up of 15 amino acids. CDR1 SGDLS and CDR2 YYNGEE come from the germline V gene. The CDR3 region has the DNA TGTGCCAGCAGCGTAGGGGAAAGGACTGGAAACACCATATATTTT. It codes for CASSVGERTGNTIYF.

The V and J genes are TRBV7-9 and TRBJ2-7; possibly TRBD1 for D (5 bases). CDR1 and CDR2 from the germline V gene are SEHNR and FQNEAQ (reference sequence). The CDR3 contains 14 residues. V gave up 5 bases and J gave up 0 bases, with 11 bases separating them. CDR3 protein: CASSPSDNSYEQYF. The CDR3 DNA reads as TGTGCCAGCAGCCCTTCGGACAACTCCTACGAGCAGTACTTC.

This sequence joins TRBV2 and TRBJ2-1, with 12 bases matching TRBD2. V trimming: 8 bases; J trimming: 6 bases; junction bases outside the gene matches: 5. This CDR3 is 14 amino acids long. The germline V gene has CDR1 SNHLY and CDR2 FYNNEI. The CDR3 loop reads CASGTSGGSNEQFF. The CDR3 region has the DNA TGTGCCAGCGGAACTAGCGGGGGGTCCAATGAGCAGTTCTTC.

V is TRBV19 and J is TRBJ1-1; D is unresolved. The V end was cut by 8 bases, the J end by 1 base, with 5 bases between. Germline V CDR1 and CDR2: LNHDA, SQIVND (reference sequence). The CDR3 is 11 amino acids. CDR3 loop: CASGPNTEAFF. In nucleotides, the CDR3 is TGTGCCAGTGGCCCGAACACTGAAGCTTTCTTT.

J is TRBJ2-1 and V is TRBV6-6, with 7 bases identical to TRBD2. V shed 2 bases and J 6 bases; nucleotides not matched to a gene: 7. This CDR3 has 15 residues. Germline CDR1 reads MNHNY; CDR2 reads SVGAGI (reference sequence). CDR3 in amino acids: CASSYPQPSGNEQFF. The CDR3 nucleotides are TGTGCCAGCAGTTACCCCCAGCCTAGCGGCAATGAGCAGTTCTTC.

A single count supports this clone. V and J are TRBV6-1 and TRBJ1-2, with a tentative D call TRBD1 (6 bases). The CDR3 is made up of 13 amino acids. V gave up 3 bases and J gave up 4 bases, with 9 bases separating them. Germline CDR1 MNHNS, CDR2 SASEGT. The DNA of the CDR3 is TGTGCCAGCAGTGAGTTACAGGGCTATGGCTACACCTTC. Residues: CASSELQGYGYTF.

V and J are TRBV11-2 and TRBJ1-1; D possibly corresponds to TRBD1 (5 bases). Trimming removed 5 bases from V and 2 bases from J, with 9 bases in between. The germline V gene encodes CDR1 SGHAT and CDR2 FQNNGV. The CDR3 extends over 13 amino acids. CDR3 loop: CASSPTDNTEAFF. The CDR3 DNA is TGTGCCAGCAGCCCGACAGACAACACTGAAGCTTTCTTT.